The 25 T cell receptor beta chains below were found in one sample sequenced in a study of T cells in Graves' hyperthyroidism and ophthalmopathy. Amplification yielded TCR beta CDR3 regions, with RNA transcripts as the source. RT-PCR in the first round (using the HTBI primer set) targeted the TCR CDR3. TCRdb ran MiXCR on the multiplex PCR reads and lists one entry per CDR3 protein. Among 300,000 to 450,000 distinct CDR3 sequences listed, roughly 15% were seen once. Source material: blood. The receptors shown here come from a woman in her 30s with Graves' ophthalmopathy.

This clonotype was observed at least ten times. The chain combines TRBV20-1 with TRBJ2-5; D is ambiguous. The CDR3 is 11 residues long. The ends were cut back, 5 bases at V and 3 bases at J, with 7 bases in the middle. The V gene's germline CDR1 is DFQATT and CDR2 SNEGSKA (reference sequence). For the CDR3, the DNA is TGCAGTGCTCTCATCGAAGAGACCCAGTACTTC. Amino acids: CSALIEETQYF.

This chain joins TRBV9 and TRBJ2-7; 9 bases agree with TRBD1. Germline CDR1 is SGDLS and CDR2 is YYNGEE. CDR3 length: 14 residues. The V gene end was trimmed by 1 base and the J gene end by 6 bases; junction bases not matched to a gene: 5. CDR3 nucleotides: TGTGCCAGCAGCGTAACAGGGGGCTTTTCCGAGCAGTACTTC. Its protein product is CASSVTGGFSEQYF.

This clonotype has at least ten counts. The chain uses TRBV12-3 or TRBV12-4 and TRBJ1-5; no clear D. The CDR3 is made up of 12 amino acids. V lost 4 bases, J lost 3 bases, and 4 bases lay in between. CDR3 sequence (DNA): TGTGCCAGCAGTTATGCCAATCAGCCCCAGCATTTT. It encodes CASSYANQPQHF.

There are many counts of this clonotype. The CDR3, as DNA: TGCGCCAGCAGTCCACAGACGGGGAGCAATCAGCCCCAGCATTTT. This translates into CASSPQTGSNQPQHF. The rearrangement uses TRBV5-1 and TRBJ1-5, with D unclear. The CDR3 consists of 15 residues. Germline CDR1 and CDR2: SGHRS and YFSETQ. Trimming stripped 5 bases from V and 1 base from J, with 13 bases between.

This chain links TRBV25-1 with TRBJ1-1; D is possibly TRBD1 (5 bases). This CDR3 is 14 amino acids long. Trimming cost V 6 bases and J 10 bases, with 21 bases left between them. Germline assignment: CDR1 MGHDK and CDR2 SYGVNS. CDR3 protein: CASSWGSFLSGAFF. The CDR3 DNA follows: TGTGCCAGCAGCTGGGGCAGTTTTCTATCGGGAGCTTTCTTT.

This clonotype was counted many times. This rearrangement joins TRBV28 to TRBJ2-3, with D possibly matching TRBD1 (5 bases). The CDR3 is 15 amino acids. Germline CDR1 is MDHEN and CDR2 is SYDVKM. The germline V and J ends were trimmed by 5 bases and 3 bases, with 15 bases remaining between them. CDR3 residues: CASSPTTEGTDTQYF. In DNA, the CDR3 is TGTGCCAGCAGTCCAACGACAGAAGGGACAGATACGCAGTATTTT. The full variable domain, rest sourced from reference TRBV28 and TRBJ2-3, is DVKVTQSSRYLVKRTGEKVFLECVQDMDHENMFWYRQDPGLGLRLIYFSYDVKMKEKGDIPEGYSVSREKKERFSLILESASTNQTSMYLCASSPTTEGTDTQYFGPGTRLTVL.

This clonotype occurred many times. The V gene is TRBV7-8, the J gene TRBJ2-2; D is ambiguous. Germline V gene lookup returns CDR1 SGHVS and CDR2 FQNEAQ. The ends were cut back, 1 base at V and 3 bases at J, with 9 bases in the middle. This CDR3 comprises 15 residues. The CDR3 loop is CASSLGVSYTGELFF. CDR3 DNA: TGTGCCAGCAGCTTAGGGGTTTCGTACACCGGGGAGCTGTTTTTT.

This clonotype appeared many times. The chain employs TRBV7-8 and TRBJ2-7; 12 positions match TRBD1. There are 18 residues in the CDR3. The ends lost 5 bases at V and 2 bases at J; junction bases unmatched: 13. Germline lookup yields CDR1 SGHVS and CDR2 FQNEAQ. The CDR3 region has the DNA TGTGCCAGCAGCCCAGGGACAGGGGGCGGCCTGGTCACCTACGAGCAGTACTTC. Its translation is CASSPGTGGGLVTYEQYF.

This clonotype was detected ten times or more. This chain links TRBV30 with TRBJ2-7; perhaps D is TRBD1 or TRBD2 (5 bases each). Germline V gene data show CDR1 as GTSNPN and CDR2 as SVGIG (reference sequence). V gave up 1 base and J gave up 4 bases, with 5 bases separating them. This CDR3 comprises 11 residues. CDR3: CAWSGGYEQYF. CDR3 DNA sequence: TGTGCCTGGAGTGGGGGGTACGAGCAGTACTTC.

This clonotype was seen repeatedly, ten times or more. CDR3 sequence (DNA): TGTGCCAGCTCACCAGAGACTAGCCCCAATGAGCAGTTCTTC. This codes for CASSPETSPNEQFF. This chain uses TRBV18 with TRBJ2-1, with 7 bases identical to TRBD2. With V trimmed by 2 bases and J by 6 bases, 4 bases remained unmatched. This CDR3 region has 14 residues. Germline assignment: CDR1 KGHSH and CDR2 LQKENI.

This clonotype was seen ten or more times. The chain uses TRBV28 and TRBJ2-1, with 9 nucleotides matching TRBD1. CDR1 and CDR2 (germline): MDHEN, SYDVKM. Losses at the gene ends were 4 bases for V and 12 bases for J; bases not matched to a gene: 1. The CDR3 extends over 11 amino acids. The CDR3 DNA sequence: TGTGCCAGCAGTTCGACAGGGGGGCAGTTCTTC. This sequence encodes CASSSTGGQFF.

This clonotype has at least ten counts. The rearrangement links TRBV28 to TRBJ1-5; no clear D. The V end was cut by 6 bases, the J end by 0 bases, with 12 bases between. CDR3 length: 15 amino acids. Germline values: CDR1 MDHEN, CDR2 SYDVKM. The CDR3 here is CASRATTVSNQPQHF. CDR3 in DNA: TGTGCCAGCAGAGCTACGACCGTTAGCAATCAGCCCCAGCATTTT. Variable domain in full (rest from reference TRBV28 and TRBJ1-5): DVKVTQSSRYLVKRTGEKVFLECVQDMDHENMFWYRQDPGLGLRLIYFSYDVKMKEKGDIPEGYSVSREKKERFSLILESASTNQTSMYLCASRATTVSNQPQHFGDGTRLSIL.

This clonotype has only a few counts. V and J are TRBV14 and TRBJ1-1; tentatively, D is TRBD1 (6 bases). The ends were cut back, 4 bases at V and 0 bases at J, with 12 bases in the middle. The CDR3 is 15 amino acids. Germline CDR1 is SGHDN and CDR2 is FVKESK. The CDR3 DNA follows: TGTGCCAGCAGCCCCTACGACAGGATGAACACTGAAGCTTTCTTT. Protein: CASSPYDRMNTEAFF. Supplemented by reference TRBV14 and TRBJ1-1, the full variable domain reads EAGVTQFPSHSVIEKGQTVTLRCDPISGHDNLYWYRRVMGKEIKFLLHFVKESKQDESGMPNNRFLAERTGGTYSTLKVQPAELEDSGVYFCASSPYDRMNTEAFFGQGTRLTVV.

Notes on this clonotype: This may be a read error: a much more frequent sequence differs by one nucleotide. The chain uses TRBV2 and TRBJ2-6; possibly TRBD1 for D (6 bases). Germline assignment: CDR1 SNHLY and CDR2 FYNNEI. CDR3 length: 15 amino acids. V lost 8 bases and J 0 bases, leaving 11 bases between the germline ends. CDR3 coding DNA: TGTGCCAGCCGGGACACTCGCTCTGGGGCCAACGTCCTGACTTTC. This translates into CASRDTRSGANVLTF.

In its sample, this clonotype was seen many times. The V call is TRBV2, the J call TRBJ1-2; 7 bases map to TRBD1. The V gene end was trimmed by 7 bases and the J gene end by 3 bases; junction bases not matched to a gene: 8. The germline V gene has CDR1 SNHLY and CDR2 FYNNEI. There are 14 residues in the CDR3. This chain's CDR3 is CASKQGLSYYGYTF. As DNA, the CDR3 is TGTGCCAGCAAACAGGGGTTATCCTACTATGGCTACACCTTC.

Only a few counts were recorded for this clonotype. J is TRBJ1-6 and V is TRBV9, with TRBD1 identical over 7 bases. Trimming at V came to 3 bases and at J to 7 bases, leaving 4 bases not matched to a gene. Per the germline V gene, CDR1 is SGDLS and CDR2 is YYNGEE. This CDR3 contains 14 residues. The CDR3 sequence is CASSARQGNSPLHF. The DNA of the CDR3 is TGTGCCAGCAGCGCAAGACAGGGCAATTCACCCCTCCACTTT.

This clonotype was counted at least ten times. The chain combines TRBV7-9 with TRBJ2-1; D perhaps matches TRBD2 (6 bases). V gave up 5 bases and J gave up 6 bases, with 14 bases separating them. The CDR3 runs to 14 residues. Germline V gives CDR1 SEHNR, CDR2 FQNEAQ (reference sequence). CDR3 nucleotides: TGTGCCAGCAGCAAATCCACTAGCAGCAATGAGCAGTTCTTC. This sequence encodes CASSKSTSSNEQFF.

This clonotype occurred many times. V gene TRBV30 combines with J gene TRBJ1-2, with unresolved D. V lost 8 bases and J 4 bases, leaving 11 bases between the germline ends. The CDR3 consists of 11 residues. The germline V gene has CDR1 GTSNPN and CDR2 SVGIG (reference sequence). CDR3 in amino acids: CARHRLYGYTF. The CDR3 DNA is TGTGCCCGTCACCGTCTCTATGGCTACACCTTC.

In regard to this clonotype: A read error may account for a junction end that differs from germline. The V gene is TRBV28, the J gene TRBJ1-2; possibly TRBD1 for D (5 bases). Germline CDR1 MDHEN, CDR2 SYDVKM. There are 13 residues in the CDR3. The CDR3 here is CASNMRGTYGFTF. DNA for the CDR3: TGTGCCAGCAATATGCGGGGGACCTATGGCTTCACCTTC.

This clonotype was detected many times. The chain uses TRBV30 and TRBJ2-1; D uncertain. The length of the CDR3 is 12 residues. From germline, CDR1 is GTSNPN and CDR2 SVGIG (reference sequence). Trimming shortened V by 3 bases and J by 5 bases, and 8 bases separated the two germline ends. The CDR3 protein is CAWSVVHNEQFF. The CDR3 region has the DNA TGTGCCTGGAGCGTCGTCCACAATGAGCAGTTCTTC.

This clonotype was seen many times. This chain connects TRBV13 to TRBJ2-1, with 12 bases fitting TRBD2. CDR1 and CDR2 (germline): PRHDT, FYEKMQ (reference sequence). Trimming at V came to 5 bases and at J to 7 bases, leaving 9 bases not matched to a gene. The CDR3 covers 16 residues. The CDR3 loop is CASSPPASGGANEQFF. In DNA form, the CDR3 reads TGTGCCAGCAGCCCCCCAGCTAGCGGGGGGGCGAATGAGCAGTTCTTC.

The chain combines TRBV27 with TRBJ2-3; 8 bases are a match to TRBD2. With 8 bases clipped from V and 4 bases from J, the junction kept 8 bases outside the gene matches. Germline CDR1 reads MNHEY; CDR2 reads SMNVEV (reference sequence). This CDR3 contains 14 residues. In DNA, the CDR3 is TGTGCCAGCGGAGGGAGCGGGGGCGCAGATACGCAGTATTTT. This codes for CASGGSGGADTQYF.

This clonotype was counted at least ten times. The chain couples TRBV11-1 to TRBJ2-5; D uncertain. Per the germline V gene, CDR1 is SGHAT and CDR2 is FQDESV (reference sequence). This CDR3 has 15 residues. V was trimmed by 0 bases and J by 5 bases, leaving 13 bases between them. CDR3 region: CASSLAWPGEETQYF. In DNA, the CDR3 is TGTGCCAGCAGCTTAGCGTGGCCTGGAGAGGAGACCCAGTACTTC.

This clonotype has a count of ten or more. This sequence joins TRBV2 and TRBJ1-1; TRBD1 matches at 7 bases. Germline lookup yields CDR1 SNHLY and CDR2 FYNNEI. V trimming: 7 bases; J trimming: 6 bases; junction bases outside the gene matches: 11. The CDR3 has 14 amino acids. The CDR3 is CASKIPTGRPEAFF. The CDR3 DNA follows: TGTGCCAGCAAAATACCGACAGGGCGGCCTGAAGCTTTCTTT.

V gene TRBV19 combines with J gene TRBJ1-5; D is undetermined. Germline V gene data show CDR1 as LNHDA and CDR2 as SQIVND (reference sequence). This CDR3 contains 15 residues. V was shortened by 3 bases and J by 1 base, with 10 bases between the two germline ends. CDR3 coding DNA: TGTGCCAGTAGTATTAAGGGAGGCAGCAATCAGCCCCAGCATTTT. This encodes CASSIKGGSNQPQHF.